These T cell receptor beta chains were read from a single sample in a study of glioma-infiltrating T cells after dendritic cell vaccination. Method: immunoSEQ multiplex PCR; TCRdb's copy keeps in-frame clones and lacks some. The sample lists around 83,000 clones, around 85% seen once, with around 9.3% in the top ten. Sequences were derived from blood, sampled after dendritic cell vaccination. The source is a human donor with glioblastoma. CDR3s include the opening cysteine and the closing phenylalanine or tryptophan. A D gene is named only where the DNA matches it firmly. Clone size is shown for a subset of rows, as once, few, many or a class of expanded clone.

NA,TRBV5-4,NA,TRBJ1-5,CASSLAGGGQPQHF,TGTGCCAGCAGCTTGGCCGGGGGGGGTCAGCCCCAGCATTTT
NA,TRBV2,NA,TRBJ1-5,CASSVAQEPQHF,TGTGCCAGCAGTGTCGCACAGGAGCCCCAGCATTTT
NA,TRBV7-3,TRBD1,TRBJ1-1,CASSLGQGGATEAFF,TGTGCCAGCAGCTTAGGACAGGGCGGGGCCACTGAAGCTTTCTTT
few,TRBV6-5,TRBD1,TRBJ2-2,CASRGTGIAGELFF,TGTGCCAGCAGAGGGACAGGGATTGCCGGGGAGCTGTTTTTT
NA,TRBV6-6,NA,TRBJ1-5,CASQARLNSNQPQHF,TGTGCCAGCCAAGCCCGACTAAATAGCAATCAGCCCCAGCATTTT
NA,TRBV5-8,NA,TRBJ2-1,CAGGAQVHNEQFF,TGTGCCGGGGGGGCACAGGTCCACAATGAGCAGTTCTTC
NA,TRBV5-1,NA,TRBJ1-1,CASSLGGGATEAFF,TGCGCCAGCAGCTTGGGCGGCGGGGCCACTGAAGCTTTCTTT
NA,TRBV18,TRBD1,TRBJ2-5,CASSPTGGAETQYF,TGTGCCAGCTCACCGACAGGGGGCGCAGAGACCCAGTACTTC
NA,TRBV18,NA,TRBJ2-3,CASSPPSRDTQYF,TGTGCCAGCTCACCACCTTCCAGAGATACGCAGTATTTT
NA,TRBV7-6,TRBD2,TRBJ2-2,CASSLVGLAGSPGELFF,TGTGCCAGCAGCTTAGTGGGGCTAGCGGGGTCCCCCGGGGAGCTGTTTTTT
NA,TRBV11-2,TRBD1,TRBJ1-2,CASSPTSGQPFGYTF,TGTGCCAGCAGCCCAACCTCGGGACAGCCCTTTGGCTACACCTTC
NA,TRBV7-9,NA,TRBJ1-1,CASSLGGGDTEAFF,TGTGCCAGCAGCTTAGGGGGAGGGGACACTGAAGCTTTCTTT
NA,TRBV7-9,TRBD2,TRBJ2-1,CASSLGRSSGGHEQFF,TGTGCCAGCAGCTTAGGTCGGTCTAGCGGGGGACATGAGCAGTTCTTC
once,TRBV5-1,NA,TRBJ2-7,CASRPLDPESGEQYF,TGCGCCAGCAGACCCCTCGATCCGGAGTCGGGCGAGCAGTACTTC
NA,TRBV19,NA,TRBJ1-5,CASNVYYSNQPQHF,TGTGCCAGTAACGTCTACTATAGCAATCAGCCCCAGCATTTT
NA,TRBV7-9,NA,TRBJ1-2,CASSLKGGGGYGYTF,TGTGCCAGCAGCTTAAAGGGCGGAGGCGGCTATGGCTACACCTTC
NA,TRBV4-1,TRBD2,TRBJ2-7,CASSQAAGESYEQYF,TGCGCCAGCAGCCAAGCAGCGGGGGAGTCCTACGAGCAGTACTTC
NA,TRBV4-1,NA,TRBJ2-1,CASSQPVDSSYNEQFF,TGCGCCAGCAGCCAACCCGTGGACAGTTCCTACAATGAGCAGTTCTTC
NA,TRBV29-1,TRBD1,TRBJ1-2,CSVEGAGGLEYGYTF,TGCAGCGTTGAAGGTGCAGGGGGCTTGGAATATGGCTACACCTTC
once,TRBV15,NA,TRBJ2-7,CATSRDQRDTQRF,TGTGCCACCAGCAGAGATCAACGGGACACCCAGCGGTTC
NA,TRBV7-2,NA,TRBJ2-7,CASSFRAPSYEQYF,TGTGCCAGCAGCTTCAGGGCCCCCTCCTACGAGCAGTACTTC
NA,TRBV28,TRBD2,TRBJ2-1,CASTGTGTSGRLEQFF,TGTGCCAGCACCGGTACCGGGACTAGCGGCCGATTAGAGCAGTTCTTC
NA,TRBV29-1,TRBD2,TRBJ2-1,CSVGGLAGRNEQFF,TGCAGCGTTGGAGGACTAGCGGGACGCAATGAGCAGTTCTTC
NA,TRBV27,NA,TRBJ2-1,CASSFLSTSSYNEQFF,TGTGCCAGCAGTTTTTTGTCCACGAGCTCCTACAATGAGCAGTTCTTC
many,TRBV19,TRBD1,TRBJ1-2,CASSRLGQYGYTF,TGTGCCAGTAGTAGACTGGGACAGTATGGCTACACCTTC
NA,TRBV9,NA,TRBJ2-7,CASSPTGEASYEQYF,TGTGCCAGCAGCCCTACAGGGGAGGCGTCCTACGAGCAGTACTTC
NA,TRBV5-1,NA,TRBJ2-3,CASSLLADNTDTQYF,TGCGCCAGCAGCCTCTTAGCGGACAACACAGATACGCAGTATTTT
few,TRBV27,NA,TRBJ1-1,CASSLTANTEAFF,TGTGCCAGCAGTTTAACAGCAAACACTGAAGCTTTCTTT
NA,TRBV5-8,NA,TRBJ2-1,CASSKSISGTLSNEQFF,TGTGCCAGCAGCAAATCCATATCCGGGACATTGAGCAATGAGCAGTTCTTC
NA,TRBV4-1,NA,TRBJ1-2,CASDPYGGGHGYTF,TGCGCCAGCGACCCTTACGGGGGGGGTCATGGCTACACCTTC
NA,TRBV9,TRBD1,TRBJ1-2,CASSVGGGTEPYGYTF,TGTGCCAGCAGCGTAGGCGGTGGGACAGAGCCCTATGGCTACACCTTC
NA,TRBV19,NA,TRBJ1-1,CASSPGGRNTEAFF,TGTGCCAGTAGTCCGGGGGGGAGAAACACTGAAGCTTTCTTT
NA,TRBV6-5,TRBD1,TRBJ2-1,CASSPLDRDNEQFF,TGTGCCAGCAGTCCATTGGACAGGGACAATGAGCAGTTCTTC
NA,TRBV30,NA,TRBJ2-2,CAWSVLAGAAGGELFF,TGTGCCTGGAGTGTACTGGCGGGCGCAGCCGGGGGGGAGCTGTTTTTT
NA,TRBV19,NA,TRBJ1-2,CASRGVQQQSTNYGYTF,TGTGCCAGTAGAGGGGTTCAACAACAGAGTACTAACTATGGCTACACCTTC
few,TRBV6-4,NA,TRBJ2-3,CASSPFGGRITF,TGTGCCAGCAGCCCTTTCGGGGGACGTATTACTTTT